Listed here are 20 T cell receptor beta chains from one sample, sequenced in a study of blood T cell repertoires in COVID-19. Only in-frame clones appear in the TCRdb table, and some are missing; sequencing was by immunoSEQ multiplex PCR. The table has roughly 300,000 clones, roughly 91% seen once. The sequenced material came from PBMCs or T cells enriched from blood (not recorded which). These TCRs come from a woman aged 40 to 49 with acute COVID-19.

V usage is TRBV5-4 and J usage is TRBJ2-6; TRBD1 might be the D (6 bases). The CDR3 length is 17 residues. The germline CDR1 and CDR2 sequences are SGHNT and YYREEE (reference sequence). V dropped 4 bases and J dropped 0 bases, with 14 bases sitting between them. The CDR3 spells CASSPGTPGSGANVLTF. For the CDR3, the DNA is TGTGCCAGCAGCCCTGGGACACCGGGCTCTGGGGCCAACGTCCTGACTTTC.

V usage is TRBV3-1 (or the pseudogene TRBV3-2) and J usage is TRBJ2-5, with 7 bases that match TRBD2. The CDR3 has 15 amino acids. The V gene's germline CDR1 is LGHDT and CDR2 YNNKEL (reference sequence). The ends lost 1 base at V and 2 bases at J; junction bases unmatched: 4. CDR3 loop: CASSQASGKQETQYF. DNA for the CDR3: TGTGCCAGCAGCCAAGCTAGCGGAAAACAAGAGACCCAGTACTTC.

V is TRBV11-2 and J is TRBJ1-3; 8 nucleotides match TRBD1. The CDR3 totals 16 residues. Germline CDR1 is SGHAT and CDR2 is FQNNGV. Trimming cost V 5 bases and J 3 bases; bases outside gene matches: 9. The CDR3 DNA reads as TGTGCCAGCAGCCCGATTCAGGGGGCGGGTGGAAACACCATATATTTT. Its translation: CASSPIQGAGGNTIYF.

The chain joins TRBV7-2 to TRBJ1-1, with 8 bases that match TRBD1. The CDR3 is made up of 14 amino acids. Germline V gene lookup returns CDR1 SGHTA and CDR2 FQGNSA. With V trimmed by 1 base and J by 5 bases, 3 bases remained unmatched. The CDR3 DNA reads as TGTGCCAGCAGCTTAGACAGGGGGAGGACTGAAGCTTTCTTT. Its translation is CASSLDRGRTEAFF.

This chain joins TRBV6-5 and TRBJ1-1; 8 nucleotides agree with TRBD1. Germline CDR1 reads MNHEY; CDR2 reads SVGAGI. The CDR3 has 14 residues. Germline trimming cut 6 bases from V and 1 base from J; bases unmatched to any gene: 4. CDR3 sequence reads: CASRWTGRNTEAFF. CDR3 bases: TGTGCCAGCAGATGGACAGGGCGGAACACTGAAGCTTTCTTT.

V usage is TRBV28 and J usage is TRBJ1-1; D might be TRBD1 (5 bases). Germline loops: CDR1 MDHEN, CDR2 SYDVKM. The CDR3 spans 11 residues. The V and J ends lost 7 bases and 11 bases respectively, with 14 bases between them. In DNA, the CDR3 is TGTGCCAGCAAGGATTGGACACTCGCTTTCTTT. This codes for CASKDWTLAFF.

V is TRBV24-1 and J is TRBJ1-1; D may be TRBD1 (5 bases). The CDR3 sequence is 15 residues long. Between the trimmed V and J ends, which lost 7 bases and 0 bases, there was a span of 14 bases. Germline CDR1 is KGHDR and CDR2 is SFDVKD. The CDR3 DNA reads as TGTGCCACCAGGAAGGGGAACAACCTGAACACTGAAGCTTTCTTT. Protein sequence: CATRKGNNLNTEAFF.

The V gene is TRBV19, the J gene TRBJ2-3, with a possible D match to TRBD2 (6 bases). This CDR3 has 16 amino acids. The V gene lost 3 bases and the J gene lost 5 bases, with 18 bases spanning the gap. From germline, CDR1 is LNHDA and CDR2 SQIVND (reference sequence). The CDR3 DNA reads TGTGCCAGTAGTATGCGGGGACTTGCCGTACGAGATACGCAGTATTTT. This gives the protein CASSMRGLAVRDTQYF.

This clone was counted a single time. The DNA of the CDR3 is TGTGCCAGCTCACCGGGACAGGATAATTCACCCCTCCACTTT. Translating gives CASSPGQDNSPLHF. V usage is TRBV18 and J usage is TRBJ1-6, with TRBD1 matching 8 bases. J was trimmed by 5 bases and V by 3 bases; bases with no gene match: 0. Germline lookup yields CDR1 KGHSH and CDR2 LQKENI. The CDR3 length is 14 residues.

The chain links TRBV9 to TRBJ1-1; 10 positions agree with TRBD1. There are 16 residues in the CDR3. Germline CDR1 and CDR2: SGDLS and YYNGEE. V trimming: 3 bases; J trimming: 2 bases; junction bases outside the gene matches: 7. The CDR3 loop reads CASSARDRGTNTEAFF. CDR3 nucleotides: TGTGCCAGCAGCGCCCGGGACAGGGGAACAAACACTGAAGCTTTCTTT.

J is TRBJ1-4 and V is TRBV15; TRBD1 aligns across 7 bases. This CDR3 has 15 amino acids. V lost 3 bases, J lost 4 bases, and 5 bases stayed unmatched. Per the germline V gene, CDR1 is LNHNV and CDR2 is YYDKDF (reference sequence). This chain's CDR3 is CATSRGTADNEKLFF. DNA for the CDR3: TGTGCCACCAGCAGGGGGACAGCCGATAATGAAAAACTGTTTTTT.

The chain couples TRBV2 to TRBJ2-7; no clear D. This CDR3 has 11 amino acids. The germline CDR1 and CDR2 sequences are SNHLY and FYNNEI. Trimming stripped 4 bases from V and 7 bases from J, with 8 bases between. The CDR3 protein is CASSVWQEQYF. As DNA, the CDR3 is TGTGCCAGCAGTGTCTGGCAGGAGCAGTACTTC.

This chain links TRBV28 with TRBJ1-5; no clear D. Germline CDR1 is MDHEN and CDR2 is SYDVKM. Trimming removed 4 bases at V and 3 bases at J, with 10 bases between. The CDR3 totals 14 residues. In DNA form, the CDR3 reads TGTGCCAGCAGTTCAGCAGGCTTCAATCAGCCCCAGCATTTT. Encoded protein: CASSSAGFNQPQHF.

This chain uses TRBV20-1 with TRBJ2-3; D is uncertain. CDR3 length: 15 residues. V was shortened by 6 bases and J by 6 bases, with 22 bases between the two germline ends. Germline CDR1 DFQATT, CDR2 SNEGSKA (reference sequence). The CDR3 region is CSASPDWRARDTQYF. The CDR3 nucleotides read TGCAGTGCGAGTCCTGACTGGAGAGCGAGGGATACGCAGTATTTT.

This CDR3 is CASSRRQATRASTDTQYF. The DNA for the CDR3 is TGCGCCAGCAGTCGACGACAGGCGACTCGTGCTAGCACAGATACGCAGTATTTT. This sequence joins TRBV10-1 and TRBJ2-3; tentative D call: TRBD1 (6 bases). The length of the CDR3 is 18 residues. Germline V gene data show CDR1 as WNHNN and CDR2 as SYGVQD (reference sequence). The V end was cut by 5 bases, the J end by 0 bases, with 21 bases between.

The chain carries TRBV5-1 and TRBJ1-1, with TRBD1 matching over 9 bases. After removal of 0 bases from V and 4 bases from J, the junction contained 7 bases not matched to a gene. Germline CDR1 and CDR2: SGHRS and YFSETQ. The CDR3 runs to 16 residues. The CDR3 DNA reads TGCGCCAGCAGCTTGGGTTTACAGGGGGCGATCACTGAAGCTTTCTTT. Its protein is CASSLGLQGAITEAFF.

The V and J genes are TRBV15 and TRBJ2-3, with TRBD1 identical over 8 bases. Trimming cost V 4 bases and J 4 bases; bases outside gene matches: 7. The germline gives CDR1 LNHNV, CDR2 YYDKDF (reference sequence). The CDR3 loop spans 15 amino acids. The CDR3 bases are TGTGCCACCAGCATACTATTACAGGGGGCAGATACGCAGTATTTT. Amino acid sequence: CATSILLQGADTQYF.

The CDR3 nucleotides read TGTGCCAGCTCCTATGGCACTAGCGGTAGGAATGAGCAGTTCTTC. Its protein is CASSYGTSGRNEQFF. The chain couples TRBV27 to TRBJ2-1; 8 bases are shared with TRBD2. V shed 8 bases, J shed 7 bases, and the junction held 13 bases outside the gene matches. This CDR3 spans 15 amino acids. CDR1 and CDR2 (germline): MNHEY, SMNVEV (reference sequence).

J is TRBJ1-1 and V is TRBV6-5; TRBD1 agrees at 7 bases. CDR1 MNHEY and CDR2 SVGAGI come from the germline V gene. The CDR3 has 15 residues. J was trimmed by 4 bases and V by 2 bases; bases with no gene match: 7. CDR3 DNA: TGTGCCAGCAGTTACAGGGGGCTTGAGAGCACTGAAGCTTTCTTT. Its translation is CASSYRGLESTEAFF.

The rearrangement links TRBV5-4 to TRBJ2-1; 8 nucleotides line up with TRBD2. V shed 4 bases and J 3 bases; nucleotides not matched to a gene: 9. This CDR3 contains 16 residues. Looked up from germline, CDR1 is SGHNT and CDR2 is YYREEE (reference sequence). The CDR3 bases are TGTGCCAGCAGCCCGACTAGCGCGAGACTCTACAATGAGCAGTTCTTC. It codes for CASSPTSARLYNEQFF.